This TCR beta chain was sequenced for a study of cytomegalovirus exposure and HLA in healthy donors. Study conclusions and caveats: Versus the 666-donor mean, an Asian-associated ancestry cluster reportedly showed fewer N-insertions in a later analysis. Per a prior analysis, the majority of TCR beta V segments were productive roughly 87% or roughly 30% of the time.

Concerning this clone itself: Its antigen remains unknown.

The primer mix had 60 Vbeta and 13 Jbeta primers. The protocol was immunoSEQ multiplex PCR, while the TCRdb copy is restricted to in-frame clones and leaves out a portion. This table holds about 180,000 clones, around 84% found once. V was pared by 7 bases and J by 4 bases, with 5 bases of the junction left unmatched. The CDR3 covers 15 residues. Germline-derived CDR1 and CDR2 are SGHRS and YFSETQ. The chain carries TRBV5-1 and TRBJ2-1; 13 bases align to TRBD2. The sequenced material came from PBMCs. The receptor was derived from a girl between 2 and 10 years old in good health and CMV-seropositive. The DNA for the CDR3 is TGCGCCAGCTCCAAACTAGCGGGAGGGTACAATGAGCAGTTCTTC. This codes for CASSKLAGGYNEQFF.